This T cell receptor (beta chain) was profiled in a study of cytomegalovirus exposure and HLA in healthy donors. Study-level background: Around 180 million T cells yielded some 120 million unique TCR beta sequences in earlier analysis. Study-level results: V- and J-gene trimming of TCR beta was linked (in a later analysis) to a missense DCLRE1C variant.

PCR was performed using 60 Vbeta and 13 Jbeta primers. How the authors handled the data: Later, 65 million to 90 million unique TCR beta chains were counted in an analysis, and 8.5 million to 13 million of them were shared. The repertoire was sequenced with immunoSEQ multiplex PCR; TCRdb's copy has only in-frame clones and lacks some. The DNA was the basis for D and trimming; V, J and clone size are from that table. The sample consists of 70,000 to 95,000 clones, about 80% of them appearing once. Sampled while nominally healthy, donors likely had unrecorded immune exposures. Regarding this clone: Antigen: not known.

V was cut by 8 bases and J by 4 bases, with 17 bases left in between. This CDR3 region has 14 residues. Germline V gene lookup returns CDR1 GTSNPN and CDR2 SVGIG (reference sequence). Sequencing was done on a sample of PBMCs. This receptor was taken from a man aged 25-45 years in good health and CMV-seropositive. V is TRBV30 and J is TRBJ2-2; tentatively, D is TRBD2 (7 bases). The CDR3 here is CAHQGGRGTGELFF. The CDR3 region has the DNA TGTGCCCATCAAGGGGGGAGGGGCACCGGGGAGCTGTTTTTT.